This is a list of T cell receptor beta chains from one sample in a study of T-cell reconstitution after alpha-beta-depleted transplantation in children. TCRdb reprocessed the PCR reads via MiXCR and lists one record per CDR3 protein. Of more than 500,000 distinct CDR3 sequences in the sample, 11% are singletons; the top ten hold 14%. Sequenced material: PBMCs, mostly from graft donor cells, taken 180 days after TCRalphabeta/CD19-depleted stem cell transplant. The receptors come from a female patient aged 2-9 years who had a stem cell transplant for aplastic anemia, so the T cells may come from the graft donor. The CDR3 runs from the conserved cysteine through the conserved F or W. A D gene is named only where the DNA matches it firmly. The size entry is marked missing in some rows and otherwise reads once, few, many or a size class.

CDR3 protein: CASSPLAGTSTDTQYF
CDR3 DNA: TGTGCCAGCAGTCCACTAGCGGGGACTAGCACAGATACGCAGTATTTT
V gene: TRBV27
J gene: TRBJ2-3
D gene: TRBD2
clone size: few

CDR3 protein: CATSPGGAYNEQFF
CDR3 DNA: TGTGCCACCTCGCCTGGGGGAGCCTACAATGAGCAGTTCTTC
V gene: TRBV27
J gene: TRBJ2-1
D gene: .
clone size: few

CDR3 protein: CASSALGGSGNTIYF
CDR3 DNA: TGTGCCAGCAGCGCCCTGGGGGGCTCTGGAAACACCATATATTTT
V gene: TRBV9
J gene: TRBJ1-3
D gene: .
clone size: few

CDR3 protein: CASRSDREAFF
CDR3 DNA: TGTGCCAGCAGGTCGGACAGGGAAGCTTTCTTT
V gene: TRBV12-3/TRBV12-4
J gene: TRBJ1-1
D gene: TRBD1
clone size: few

CDR3 protein: CASSRLDRGGEKLFF
CDR3 DNA: TGTGCCAGCAGTCGATTGGACAGGGGGGGTGAAAAACTGTTTTTT
V gene: TRBV25-1
J gene: TRBJ1-4
D gene: TRBD1
clone size: .

CDR3 protein: CASRLTSGGSYNEQFF
CDR3 DNA: TGTGCCAGCAGGCTGACTAGCGGGGGATCCTACAATGAGCAGTTCTTC
V gene: TRBV6-1
J gene: TRBJ2-1
D gene: TRBD2
clone size: .

CDR3 protein: CATSDLPGQSGPQHF
CDR3 DNA: TGTGCCACCAGTGATTTGCCGGGTCAGTCAGGGCCCCAGCATTTT
V gene: TRBV24-1
J gene: TRBJ1-5
D gene: .
clone size: few

CDR3 protein: CASSLGPTSSYEQYF
CDR3 DNA: TGTGCCAGCAGCTTAGGGCCAACTAGCTCCTACGAGCAGTACTTC
V gene: TRBV7-3
J gene: TRBJ2-7
D gene: .
clone size: many

CDR3 protein: CASRATSGSHGELFF
CDR3 DNA: TGTGCCAGCAGAGCGACTAGCGGGAGTCACGGGGAGCTGTTTTTT
V gene: TRBV6-1
J gene: TRBJ2-2
D gene: TRBD2
clone size: .

CDR3 protein: CASRFEDRGGEKLFF
CDR3 DNA: TGTGCCAGCAGGTTTGAAGACAGGGGTGGTGAAAAACTGTTTTTT
V gene: TRBV12-3/TRBV12-4
J gene: TRBJ1-4
D gene: TRBD1
clone size: few

CDR3 protein: CASSYRSSGSHEQYF
CDR3 DNA: TGTGCCAGCAGTTACAGATCTAGCGGGAGCCACGAGCAGTACTTC
V gene: TRBV6-2/TRBV6-3
J gene: TRBJ2-7
D gene: TRBD2
clone size: few

CDR3 protein: CASSRPLAGELFF
CDR3 DNA: TGTGCCAGCAGCAGACCCCTGGCCGGGGAGCTGTTTTTT
V gene: TRBV6-2/TRBV6-3
J gene: TRBJ2-2
D gene: .
clone size: few

CDR3 protein: CAISSGTGVVNEQFF
CDR3 DNA: TGTGCCATCAGCTCCGGGACAGGGGTGGTCAATGAGCAGTTCTTC
V gene: TRBV10-3
J gene: TRBJ2-1
D gene: TRBD1
clone size: .

CDR3 protein: CSARGGGTSEYNDQFF
CDR3 DNA: TGCAGTGCTAGAGGGGGAGGGACTAGCGAATACAATGACCAGTTCTTC
V gene: TRBV20-1
J gene: TRBJ2-1
D gene: TRBD2
clone size: .

CDR3 protein: CASSYEGANEKLFF
CDR3 DNA: TGTGCCAGCAGTTACGAAGGGGCTAATGAAAAACTGTTTTTT
V gene: TRBV6-5
J gene: TRBJ1-4
D gene: .
clone size: few

CDR3 protein: CASSELAGEGGELFF
CDR3 DNA: TGCGCCAGCAGCGAACTAGCGGGAGAGGGCGGGGAGCTGTTTTTT
V gene: TRBV5-1
J gene: TRBJ2-2
D gene: TRBD2
clone size: .

CDR3 protein: CASKQGTPNSPLHF
CDR3 DNA: TGTGCCAGCAAACAGGGGACACCCAATTCACCCCTCCACTTT
V gene: TRBV28
J gene: TRBJ1-6
D gene: TRBD1
clone size: few

CDR3 protein: CASSQLSGAGELFF
CDR3 DNA: TGTGCCAGCAGCCAGCTCTCGGGGGCCGGGGAGCTGTTTTTT
V gene: TRBV3-1
J gene: TRBJ2-2
D gene: .
clone size: few

CDR3 protein: CASSPLTSGGYYNEQFF
CDR3 DNA: TGTGCCAGCAGTCCCTTGACTAGTGGAGGGTACTACAATGAGCAGTTCTTC
V gene: TRBV6-1
J gene: TRBJ2-1
D gene: .
clone size: few

CDR3 protein: CASSPNPTGGRTEAFF
CDR3 DNA: TGTGCCAGCAGCCCAAACCCGACAGGGGGCCGTACTGAAGCTTTCTTT
V gene: TRBV7-3
J gene: TRBJ1-1
D gene: TRBD1
clone size: .

CDR3 protein: CASSYSQGTALHGELFF
CDR3 DNA: TGTGCCAGCAGTTACTCACAGGGGACTGCACTTCACGGGGAGCTGTTTTTT
V gene: TRBV6-7
J gene: TRBJ2-2
D gene: .
clone size: .

CDR3 protein: CASADFPGNTEAFF
CDR3 DNA: TGTGCCAGCGCCGACTTTCCGGGGAACACTGAAGCTTTCTTT
V gene: TRBV12-3/TRBV12-4
J gene: TRBJ1-1
D gene: .
clone size: .

CDR3 protein: CASTAGTGSVGAFF
CDR3 DNA: TGTGCCAGCACGGCAGGGACAGGGTCGGTTGGAGCTTTCTTT
V gene: TRBV12-3/TRBV12-4
J gene: TRBJ1-1
D gene: TRBD1
clone size: .

CDR3 protein: CASSLEGRTYEQYF
CDR3 DNA: TGTGCCAGCAGCTTAGAGGGGCGGACCTACGAGCAGTACTTC
V gene: TRBV7-8
J gene: TRBJ2-7
D gene: .
clone size: many

CDR3 protein: CASRPPPVPYSYNEQFF
CDR3 DNA: TGCGCCAGCAGGCCTCCCCCTGTTCCCTACTCCTACAATGAGCAGTTCTTC
V gene: TRBV5-1
J gene: TRBJ2-1
D gene: .
clone size: .

CDR3 protein: CASSLLAGTGDYEQYF
CDR3 DNA: TGTGCCAGCAGTTTGTTGGCTGGGACAGGGGACTACGAGCAGTACTTC
V gene: TRBV28
J gene: TRBJ2-7
D gene: TRBD1
clone size: .

CDR3 protein: CATSAGTTYGYTF
CDR3 DNA: TGTGCCACCAGTGCCGGGACAACTTATGGCTACACCTTC
V gene: TRBV24-1
J gene: TRBJ1-2
D gene: .
clone size: many

CDR3 protein: CASSQERGDSQETQYF
CDR3 DNA: TGTGCCAGCAGCCAAGAGCGCGGGGACAGCCAAGAGACCCAGTACTTC
V gene: TRBV4-2
J gene: TRBJ2-5
D gene: .
clone size: few

CDR3 protein: CASSLTGVPEAFF
CDR3 DNA: TGCGCCAGCAGTTTGACAGGGGTCCCTGAAGCTTTCTTT
V gene: TRBV5-1
J gene: TRBJ1-1
D gene: TRBD1
clone size: .

CDR3 protein: CASSTIVSGRGIEQFF
CDR3 DNA: TGTGCCAGTAGTACCATCGTTAGCGGGAGAGGAATTGAGCAGTTCTTC
V gene: TRBV19
J gene: TRBJ2-1
D gene: TRBD2
clone size: few

CDR3 protein: CSLAGWNEKLFF
CDR3 DNA: TGCAGTCTGGCGGGGTGGAATGAAAAACTGTTTTTT
V gene: TRBV20-1
J gene: TRBJ1-4
D gene: .
clone size: many

CDR3 protein: CASSTGQGRSYEQYF
CDR3 DNA: TGTGCCAGCAGCACCGGACAGGGAAGGTCCTACGAGCAGTACTTC
V gene: TRBV11-2
J gene: TRBJ2-7
D gene: TRBD1
clone size: few

CDR3 protein: CSVPGASNTEAFF
CDR3 DNA: TGCAGTGTTCCGGGGGCCTCGAACACTGAAGCTTTCTTT
V gene: TRBV20-1
J gene: TRBJ1-1
D gene: .
clone size: few

CDR3 protein: CATSRDMGANYGYTF
CDR3 DNA: TGTGCCACCAGCAGAGATATGGGGGCCAACTATGGCTACACCTTC
V gene: TRBV15
J gene: TRBJ1-2
D gene: .
clone size: many

CDR3 protein: CASSVDSISGSGNEQFF
CDR3 DNA: TGTGCCAGCAGCGTAGACTCTATTAGCGGGAGTGGAAATGAGCAGTTCTTC
V gene: TRBV9
J gene: TRBJ2-1
D gene: TRBD2
clone size: .

CDR3 protein: CASSLGVSTGELFF
CDR3 DNA: TGCGCCAGCAGCTTGGGGGTGAGCACCGGGGAGCTGTTTTTT
V gene: TRBV5-1
J gene: TRBJ2-2
D gene: .
clone size: few

CDR3 protein: CASSRTGVNEKLFF
CDR3 DNA: TGTGCCAGCAGCCGGACAGGGGTTAATGAAAAACTGTTTTTT
V gene: TRBV11-3
J gene: TRBJ1-4
D gene: TRBD1
clone size: .

CDR3 protein: CASSLLWQGATEAFF
CDR3 DNA: TGTGCCAGCAGCTTATTGTGGCAGGGGGCCACTGAAGCTTTCTTT
V gene: TRBV7-2
J gene: TRBJ1-1
D gene: TRBD1
clone size: many

CDR3 protein: CASSQDLRGNSRPRTQYF
CDR3 DNA: TGCGCCAGCAGCCAAGATCTCCGGGGAAATAGCAGGCCAAGGACCCAGTACTTC
V gene: TRBV4-1
J gene: TRBJ2-5
D gene: .
clone size: few

CDR3 protein: CSASKREGRYNEQFF
CDR3 DNA: TGCAGTGCGAGTAAGCGGGAGGGCCGGTACAATGAGCAGTTCTTC
V gene: TRBV20-1
J gene: TRBJ2-1
D gene: TRBD2
clone size: .

CDR3 protein: CASSLYGTGIYEQYF
CDR3 DNA: TGCGCCAGCAGCTTGTATGGGACAGGGATATACGAGCAGTACTTC
V gene: TRBV5-1
J gene: TRBJ2-7
D gene: TRBD1
clone size: few

CDR3 protein: CASSPGGPEGETQYF
CDR3 DNA: TGCGCCAGCAGCCCCGGGGGACCGGAGGGGGAGACCCAGTACTTC
V gene: TRBV5-1
J gene: TRBJ2-5
D gene: .
clone size: .

CDR3 protein: CASSQGRRERYTDTQYF
CDR3 DNA: TGCGCCAGCAGCCAAGGAAGGCGGGAGCGCTACACAGATACGCAGTATTTT
V gene: TRBV4-1
J gene: TRBJ2-3
D gene: TRBD2
clone size: .

CDR3 protein: CASSLGGGRGNIQYF
CDR3 DNA: TGTGCCAGCAGCCTCGGGGGCGGCCGAGGGAACATTCAGTACTTC
V gene: TRBV7-3
J gene: TRBJ2-4
D gene: .
clone size: .

CDR3 protein: CSAHRGAAGEHYRETQYF
CDR3 DNA: TGCAGTGCTCATCGTGGTGCGGCGGGAGAACACTACAGGGAGACCCAGTACTTC
V gene: TRBV20-1
J gene: TRBJ2-5
D gene: TRBD2
clone size: .

CDR3 protein: CASSQGQPILMSETQYF
CDR3 DNA: TGCGCCAGCAGCCAAGGGCAGCCGATATTAATGTCGGAGACCCAGTACTTC
V gene: TRBV4-1
J gene: TRBJ2-5
D gene: .
clone size: few

CDR3 protein: CASSTGQLGTQYF
CDR3 DNA: TGTGCCAGCAGTACAGGACAGTTGGGGACCCAGTACTTC
V gene: TRBV12-3/TRBV12-4
J gene: TRBJ2-5
D gene: .
clone size: .